The 27 T cell receptor beta chains below all came from one sample that was sequenced in a study of T cells in Graves' hyperthyroidism and ophthalmopathy. Amplification yielded TCR beta CDR3 regions, with RNA transcripts as the source. HTBI primers were used for first-round RT-PCR of the TCR CDR3. TCRdb ran MiXCR on the multiplex PCR reads and lists one entry per CDR3 protein. In the table there are over 700,000 distinct CDR3 sequences, roughly 40% of which are singletons. Sequenced input: blood. These receptors originate from a man aged 18-30 years with Graves' hyperthyroidism.

The V gene is TRBV4-1, the J gene TRBJ1-5; 8 positions agree with TRBD1. V gave up 3 bases and J gave up 7 bases; unmatched junction bases: 5. Per germline, CDR1 MGHRA and CDR2 YSYEKL. CDR3 length: 14 amino acids. The DNA of the CDR3 is TGCGCCAGCAGCCAGGTACAGGGGGAACAGCCCCAGCATTTT. Its translation: CASSQVQGEQPQHF.

V and J are TRBV4-3 and TRBJ1-5; D is ambiguous. Germline V lookup: CDR1 LGHNA, CDR2 YSLEER. This CDR3 has 13 residues. Trimming removed 4 bases from V and 3 bases from J, with 7 bases in between. The DNA for the CDR3 is TGCGCCAGCAGCCCCTATAACAATCAGCCCCAGCATTTT. Its protein product is CASSPYNNQPQHF.

This clonotype was counted many times. The chain employs TRBV9 and TRBJ1-2; D call uncertain. CDR1 is SGDLS, CDR2 YYNGEE, per germline. Trimming shortened V by 3 bases and J by 8 bases, and 8 bases separated the two germline ends. There are 11 residues in the CDR3. The CDR3 DNA is TGTGCCAGCAGCGCCCCACGGGGCTACACCTTC. Its translation is CASSAPRGYTF.

This chain joins TRBV15 and TRBJ2-7; 10 bases line up with TRBD1. This CDR3 spans 14 amino acids. With V trimmed by 8 bases and J by 4 bases, 8 bases remained unmatched. Germline V gives CDR1 LNHNV, CDR2 YYDKDF (reference sequence). CDR3 in amino acids: CATRDRGETYEQYF. As DNA, the CDR3 is TGTGCCACCCGGGACAGGGGAGAAACTTACGAGCAGTACTTC.

This clonotype has only one observation. This clone may be a read error of a much larger clone one base away. V is TRBV2 and J is TRBJ1-1; no firm D call. Germline V gene sequence: CDR1 SNHLY, CDR2 FYNNEI. The CDR3 is 11 amino acids. The CDR3 nucleotides read TGTGCCAGCAGTGAAGATAGAGAAGCTCTCTTT. Translation: CASSEDREALF. The full variable domain, rest sourced from reference TRBV2 and TRBJ1-1, is EPEVTQTPSHQVTQMGQEVILRCVPISNHLYFYWYRQILGQKVEFLVSFYNNEISEKSEIFDDQFSVERPDGSNFTLKIRSTKLEDSAMYFCASSEDREALFGQGTRLTVV.

This rearrangement joins TRBV7-6 to TRBJ2-5, with D possibly TRBD2 on 8 matching bases. This CDR3 spans 17 amino acids. Per the germline V gene, CDR1 is SGHVS and CDR2 is FNYEAQ. V lost 1 base, J lost 1 base, and 16 bases lay in between. CDR3 in DNA: TGTGCCAGCAGCTTAGAGGGGGCAACTAGCGGCCAAGAGACCCAGTACTTC. Translating it yields CASSLEGATSGQETQYF.

V usage is TRBV9 and J usage is TRBJ2-5; D is perhaps TRBD1 or TRBD2 (6 bases each). CDR1 and CDR2 from the germline V gene are SGDLS and YYNGEE. The V end lost 2 bases, the J end lost 11 bases, and 19 bases lay between the germline ends. The CDR3 sequence is 14 residues long. The CDR3 sequence: CASSVAGGPDTQYF. The CDR3 region has the DNA TGTGCCAGCAGCGTGGCCGGGGGCCCAGATACGCAGTACTTC.

This clonotype was counted at least ten times. The chain employs TRBV10-3 and TRBJ2-7; D is possibly TRBD2 (6 bases). The CDR3 length is 17 residues. Germline loops: CDR1 ENHRY, CDR2 SYGVKD. V shed 4 bases and J shed 0 bases, with 19 bases lying between them. The CDR3 is CAISGSHLRDSSYEQYF. DNA for the CDR3: TGTGCCATCAGTGGCTCTCATCTGCGGGATTCCTCCTACGAGCAGTACTTC.

The V call is TRBV20-1, the J call TRBJ1-1; 8 nucleotides match TRBD1. This CDR3 has 13 residues. Germline loops: CDR1 DFQATT, CDR2 SNEGSKA (reference sequence). With V trimmed by 2 bases and J by 6 bases, 5 bases remained unmatched. The DNA for the CDR3 is TGCAGTGCTAGAAGGACAGGGCACCCTGAAGCTTTCTTT. Encoded protein: CSARRTGHPEAFF.

The chain joins TRBV29-1 to TRBJ1-5; the D is unclear. The CDR3 has 11 residues. V was pared by 6 bases and J by 5 bases, with 8 bases between. Looked up from germline, CDR1 is SQVTM and CDR2 is ANQGSEA. CDR3 nucleotides: TGCAGCGTCGGACTATATCAGCCCCAGCATTTT. It encodes CSVGLYQPQHF. The variable domain in full, with the rest retrieved from reference TRBV29-1 and TRBJ1-5, is SAVISQKPSRDICQRGTSLTIQCQVDSQVTMMFWYRQQPGQSLTLIATANQGSEATYESGFVIDKFPISRPNLTFSTLTVSNMSPEDSSIYLCSVGLYQPQHFGDGTRLSIL.

The chain recombines TRBV5-1 with TRBJ2-2; unclear D gene. The CDR3 has 15 amino acids. The V and J ends lost 2 bases and 0 bases respectively, with 8 bases between them. The V gene's germline CDR1 is SGHRS and CDR2 YFSETQ. The DNA of the CDR3 is TGCGCCAGCAGCTTTCGCCAGCCGAACACCGGGGAGCTGTTTTTT. Protein sequence: CASSFRQPNTGELFF.

Points on this clonotype: A much larger clone is a single base away; this may be a read error. The chain joins TRBV10-3 to TRBJ1-5, with 9 nucleotides matching TRBD1. J was trimmed by 0 bases and V by 5 bases; bases with no gene match: 5. Germline V gene data show CDR1 as ENHRY and CDR2 as SYGVKD. This CDR3 comprises 16 residues. This CDR3 reads CAISMTGGDSNQPQHF. The CDR3, as DNA: TGTGCCATCAGTATGACAGGGGGAGATAGCAATCAGCCCCAGCATTTT.

This clonotype was observed a handful of times. This likely traces to a read error, being one base from a far larger clone. The limits of the CDR3 on the DNA are not certain, so only TCRdb's listed CDR3 is given. V gene TRBV20-1 combines with J gene TRBJ1-2. Inclusive of both ends, the CDR3 amounts to 11 amino acids. Germline values: CDR1 DFQATT, CDR2 SNEGSKA (reference sequence). CDR3 sequence reads: CSAPTGYGCTF.

To note about this clonotype: An end of the junction does not agree with germline; a read error may underlie this. The gene calls are TRBV10-2 and TRBJ2-7; possibly TRBD2 for D (5 bases). This CDR3 is built from 13 residues. The germline V gene has CDR1 WSHSY and CDR2 SAAADI. For the CDR3, the DNA is TGTGCCAGCAGTTTAGTCGAGGGCTACGAGCAGTACTTC. Its protein product is CASSLVEGYEQYF.

This clonotype was detected many times. The J gene is TRBJ2-7, the V gene TRBV25-1, with 7 bases identical to TRBD1. This CDR3 is built from 15 residues. The V segment lost 1 base and the J segment 5 bases; nucleotides outside the gene matches: 8. Germline CDR1 MGHDK, CDR2 SYGVNS. Here the CDR3 reads CASSESQGRPHEQYF. The CDR3 nucleotides read TGTGCCAGCAGTGAATCACAGGGGCGTCCCCACGAGCAGTACTTC.

This clonotype was detected once. The junction departs from germline at one end; a sequencing error may be responsible. The V call is TRBV25-1, the J call TRBJ2-7; 9 bases match TRBD2. Germline V CDR1 and CDR2: MGHDK, SYGVNS. The CDR3 totals 15 residues. The CDR3 nucleotides are TGTGTCAGCAGTTACCCGGCTAGCGGGACCTACGAGCAGTACTTC. This gives the protein CVSSYPASGTYEQYF.

As to this clonotype: One base away lies a much larger clone, so this may be a sequencing read error. V usage is TRBV20-1 and J usage is TRBJ1-2; TRBD1 agrees at 9 bases. There are 15 residues in the CDR3. From germline, CDR1 is DFQATT and CDR2 SNEGSKA (reference sequence). CDR3 sequence reads: CSARLSGTGNYDYTF. CDR3 nucleotides: TGCAGTGCTAGACTCTCCGGGACAGGGAACTATGACTACACCTTC.

This clonotype was observed a handful of times. The rearrangement uses TRBV4-1 and TRBJ1-5, with D possibly matching TRBD1 (5 bases). The V gene lost 1 base and the J gene lost 7 bases, with 11 bases spanning the gap. This CDR3 comprises 14 residues. In germline, CDR1 is MGHRA, CDR2 YSYEKL. The CDR3 nucleotides are TGCGCCAGCAGCCAAGTAGGCGGGGCACAGCCCCAGCATTTT. It encodes CASSQVGGAQPQHF.

This clonotype was picked up a small number of times. J is TRBJ1-1 and V is TRBV12-3 or TRBV12-4; D uncertain. The CDR3 spans 14 residues. Deletions cut 0 bases from V and 0 bases from J, with 5 bases between. The CDR3 is CASSLAQVNTEAFF. In DNA form, the CDR3 reads TGTGCCAGCAGTTTAGCCCAAGTGAACACTGAAGCTTTCTTT.

This chain uses TRBV25-1 with TRBJ1-1, with unresolved D. Deletions cut 4 bases from V and 1 base from J, with 13 bases between. The CDR3 spans 15 residues. Germline loops: CDR1 MGHDK, CDR2 SYGVNS. The CDR3 reads CASSAPRTSNTEAFF. The DNA of the CDR3 is TGTGCCAGCAGTGCCCCGAGGACGTCGAACACTGAAGCTTTCTTT.

This clonotype appeared many times. V and J are TRBV15 and TRBJ2-6; possible D gene TRBD1, 6 bases. Germline CDR1 and CDR2: LNHNV and YYDKDF (reference sequence). Between the trimmed V and J ends, which lost 4 bases and 0 bases, there was a span of 7 bases. There are 15 residues in the CDR3. The CDR3 spells CATSTTGSGANVLTF. CDR3 sequence (DNA): TGTGCCACCAGCACGACAGGCTCTGGGGCCAACGTCCTGACTTTC. Based on the CDR3 plus reference TRBV15 and TRBJ2-6, the full variable domain is DAMVIQNPRYQVTQFGKPVTLSCSQTLNHNVMYWYQQKSSQAPKLLFHYYDKDFNNEADTPDNFQSRRPNTSFCFLDIRSPGLGDTAMYLCATSTTGSGANVLTFGAGSRLTVL.

This clonotype turned up a few times. The chain combines TRBV29-1 with TRBJ2-7; D assignment may be TRBD1 or TRBD2 (7 bases each). V gave up 4 bases and J gave up 0 bases, with 16 bases separating them. The germline V gene has CDR1 SQVTM and CDR2 ANQGSEA. The CDR3 extends over 15 amino acids. For the CDR3, the DNA is TGCAGCGTTGCAGGGGGGGGAGTCCTCTCCTACGAGCAGTACTTC. Translation: CSVAGGGVLSYEQYF.

This clonotype was recorded many times. The chain couples TRBV10-3 to TRBJ1-2; 7 bases match TRBD1. With 3 bases clipped from V and 7 bases from J, the junction kept 5 bases outside the gene matches. This CDR3 contains 13 residues. CDR1 is ENHRY, CDR2 SYGVKD, per germline. The CDR3 reads CAISDARGSGYTF. In nucleotides, the CDR3 is TGTGCCATCAGTGACGCCAGGGGGTCTGGCTACACCTTC.

The sample holds many counts of this clonotype. The chain recombines TRBV6-1 with TRBJ2-5; possibly TRBD1 or TRBD2 for D (5 bases each). CDR3 size: 15 residues. The germline gives CDR1 MNHNS, CDR2 SASEGT. The V gene lost 7 bases and the J gene lost 2 bases, with 17 bases spanning the gap. The CDR3 loop is CASIPRRGQQETQYF. For the CDR3, the DNA is TGTGCCAGCATTCCTCGACGGGGCCAACAAGAGACCCAGTACTTC.

The chain carries TRBV19 and TRBJ1-6; the D is unclear. Trimming took off 5 bases at V and 9 bases at J, with 14 bases between the two ends. The CDR3 is 14 amino acids. Germline CDR1 LNHDA, CDR2 SQIVND (reference sequence). CDR3 residues: CASSFSPTSSPLHF. CDR3 coding DNA: TGTGCCAGTAGTTTTTCCCCTACCAGTTCACCCCTCCACTTT.

The count of this clonotype is one. The chain joins TRBV28 to TRBJ2-5; D possibly corresponds to TRBD2 (6 bases). This CDR3 has 14 residues. V was clipped by 1 base and J by 5 bases, with 11 bases between them. Germline V gene sequence: CDR1 MDHEN, CDR2 SYDVKM. The CDR3, as DNA: TGTGCCAGCAGTTTATTTCGGGAGCCGGAGACCCAGTACTTC. Translation: CASSLFREPETQYF. Together with reference TRBV28 and TRBJ2-5, the CDR3 gives the full variable domain: DVKVTQSSRYLVKRTGEKVFLECVQDMDHENMFWYRQDPGLGLRLIYFSYDVKMKEKGDIPEGYSVSREKKERFSLILESASTNQTSMYLCASSLFREPETQYFGPGTRLLVL.

This clonotype was seen many times. The chain combines TRBV10-3 with TRBJ2-5, with D tentatively TRBD2 (6 bases). V was cut by 6 bases and J by 2 bases, with 10 bases left in between. The CDR3 is 13 amino acids. CDR1 is ENHRY, CDR2 SYGVKD, per germline. As DNA, the CDR3 is TGTGCCATCAGGTCACGGGGGCAAGAGACCCAGTACTTC. This sequence encodes CAIRSRGQETQYF.